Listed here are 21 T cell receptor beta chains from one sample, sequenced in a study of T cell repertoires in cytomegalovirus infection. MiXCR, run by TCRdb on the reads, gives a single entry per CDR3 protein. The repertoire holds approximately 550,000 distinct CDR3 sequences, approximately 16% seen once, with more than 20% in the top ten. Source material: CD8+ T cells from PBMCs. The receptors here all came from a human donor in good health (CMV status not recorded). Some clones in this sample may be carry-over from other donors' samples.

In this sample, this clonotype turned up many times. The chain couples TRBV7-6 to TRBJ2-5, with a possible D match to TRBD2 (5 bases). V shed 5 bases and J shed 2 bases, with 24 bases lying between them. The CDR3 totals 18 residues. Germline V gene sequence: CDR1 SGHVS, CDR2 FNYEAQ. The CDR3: CASSPQWEPGMRQETQYF. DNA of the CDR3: TGTGCCAGCAGCCCCCAGTGGGAACCGGGGATGAGGCAAGAGACCCAGTACTTC.

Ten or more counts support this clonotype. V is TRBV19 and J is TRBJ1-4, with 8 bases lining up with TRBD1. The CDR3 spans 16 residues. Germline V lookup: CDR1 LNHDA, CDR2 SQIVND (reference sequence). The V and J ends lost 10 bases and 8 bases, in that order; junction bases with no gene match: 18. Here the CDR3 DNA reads TGTGCCACGGACAACGACGGGACAGGCATTTTGGAAAAACTGTTTTTT. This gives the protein CATDNDGTGILEKLFF.

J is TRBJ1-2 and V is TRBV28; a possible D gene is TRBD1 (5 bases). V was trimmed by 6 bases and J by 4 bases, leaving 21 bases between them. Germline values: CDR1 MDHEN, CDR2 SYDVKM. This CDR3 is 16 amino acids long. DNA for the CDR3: TGTGCCAGCAGAATCCGGGACCTCGGAGGGAGCTATGGCTACACCTTC. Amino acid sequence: CASRIRDLGGSYGYTF.

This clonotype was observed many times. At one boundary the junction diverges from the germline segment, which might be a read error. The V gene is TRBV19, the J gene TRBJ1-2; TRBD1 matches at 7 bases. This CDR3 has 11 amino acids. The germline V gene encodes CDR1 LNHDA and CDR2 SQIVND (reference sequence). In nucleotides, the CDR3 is TGTGCCACCCCGGGACAGCCTTTCGTCGCCTTC. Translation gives CATPGQPFVAF.

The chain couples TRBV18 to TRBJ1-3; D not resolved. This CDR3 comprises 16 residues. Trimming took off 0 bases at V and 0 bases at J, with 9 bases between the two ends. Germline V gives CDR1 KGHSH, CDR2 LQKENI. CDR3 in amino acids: CASSPPFRASGNTIYF. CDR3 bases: TGTGCCAGCTCACCACCGTTCCGAGCCTCTGGAAACACCATATATTTT.

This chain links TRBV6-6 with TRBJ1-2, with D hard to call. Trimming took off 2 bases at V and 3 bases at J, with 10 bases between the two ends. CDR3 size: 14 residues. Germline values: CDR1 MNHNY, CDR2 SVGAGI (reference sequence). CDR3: CASSYPDLYYGYTF. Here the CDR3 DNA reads TGTGCCAGCAGTTACCCTGATCTCTACTATGGCTACACCTTC.

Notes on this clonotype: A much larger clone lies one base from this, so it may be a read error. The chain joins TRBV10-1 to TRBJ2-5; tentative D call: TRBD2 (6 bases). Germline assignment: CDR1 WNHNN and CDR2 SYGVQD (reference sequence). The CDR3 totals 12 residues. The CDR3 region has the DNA TGCGCCCGCAGTGAGTCGACGGGGGCCCAGTACTTC. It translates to CARSESTGAQYF.

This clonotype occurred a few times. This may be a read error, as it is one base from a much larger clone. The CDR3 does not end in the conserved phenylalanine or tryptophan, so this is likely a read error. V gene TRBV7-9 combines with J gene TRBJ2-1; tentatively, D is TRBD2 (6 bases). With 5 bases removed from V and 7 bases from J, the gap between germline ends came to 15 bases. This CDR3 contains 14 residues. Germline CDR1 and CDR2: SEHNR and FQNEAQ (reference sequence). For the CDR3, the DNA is TGTGCCAGCAGCACGGGGACTGGCCCTAATGAGCAGTTCTTA. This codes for CASSTGTGPNEQFL.

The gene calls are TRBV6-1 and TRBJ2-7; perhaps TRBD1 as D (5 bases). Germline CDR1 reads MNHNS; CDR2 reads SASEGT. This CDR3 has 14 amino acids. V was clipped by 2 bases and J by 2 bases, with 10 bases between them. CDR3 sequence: CASSETRVTYEQYF. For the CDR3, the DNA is TGTGCCAGCAGTGAAACCAGGGTGACCTACGAGCAGTACTTC.

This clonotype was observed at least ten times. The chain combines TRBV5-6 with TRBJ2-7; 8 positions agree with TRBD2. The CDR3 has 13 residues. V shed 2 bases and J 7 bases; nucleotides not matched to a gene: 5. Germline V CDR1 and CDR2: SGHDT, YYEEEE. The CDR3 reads CASSFGGVREQYF. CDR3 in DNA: TGTGCCAGCAGCTTCGGGGGGGTTCGAGAGCAGTACTTC.

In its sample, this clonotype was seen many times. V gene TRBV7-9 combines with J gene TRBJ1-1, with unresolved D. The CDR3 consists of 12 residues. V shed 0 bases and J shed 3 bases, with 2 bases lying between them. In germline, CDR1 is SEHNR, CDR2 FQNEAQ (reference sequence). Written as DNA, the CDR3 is TGTGCCAGCAGCTTAGCGCACACTGAAGCTTTCTTT. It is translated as CASSLAHTEAFF.

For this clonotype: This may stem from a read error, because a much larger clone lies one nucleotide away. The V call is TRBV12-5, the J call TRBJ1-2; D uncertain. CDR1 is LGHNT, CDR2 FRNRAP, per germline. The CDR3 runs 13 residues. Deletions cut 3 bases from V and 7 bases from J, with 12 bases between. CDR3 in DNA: TGTGCTAGTGGTTTCATGGGAGAGCGTGGCTACACCTTC. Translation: CASGFMGERGYTF.

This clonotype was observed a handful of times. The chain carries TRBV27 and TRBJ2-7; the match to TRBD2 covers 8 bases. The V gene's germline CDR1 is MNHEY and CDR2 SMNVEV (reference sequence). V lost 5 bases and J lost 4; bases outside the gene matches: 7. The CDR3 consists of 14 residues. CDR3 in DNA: TGTGCCAGCAGTAATAGCGGGACCCGATACGAGCAGTACTTC. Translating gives CASSNSGTRYEQYF.

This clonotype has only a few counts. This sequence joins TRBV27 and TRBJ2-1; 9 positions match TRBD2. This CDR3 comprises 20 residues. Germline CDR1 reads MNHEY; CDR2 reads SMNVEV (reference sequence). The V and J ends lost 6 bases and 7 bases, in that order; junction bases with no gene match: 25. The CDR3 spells CASSKSGGRGVAGEWNEQFF. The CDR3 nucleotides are TGTGCCAGCAGCAAAAGCGGTGGCAGGGGTGTAGCGGGAGAGTGGAATGAGCAGTTCTTC.

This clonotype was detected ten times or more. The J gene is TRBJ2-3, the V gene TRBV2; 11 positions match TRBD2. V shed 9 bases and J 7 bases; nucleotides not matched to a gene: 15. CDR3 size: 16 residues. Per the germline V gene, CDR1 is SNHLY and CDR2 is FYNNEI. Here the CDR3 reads CARAGLAGEGWYTQYF. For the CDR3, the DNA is TGTGCCAGGGCCGGACTAGCGGGCGAAGGCTGGTATACGCAGTATTTT.

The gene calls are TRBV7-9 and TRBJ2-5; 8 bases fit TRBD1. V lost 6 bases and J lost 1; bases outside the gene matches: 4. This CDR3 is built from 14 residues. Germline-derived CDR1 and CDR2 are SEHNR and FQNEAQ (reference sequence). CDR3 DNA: TGTGCCAGCAGTACAGGGGGAAGCCAAGAGACCCAGTACTTC. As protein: CASSTGGSQETQYF.

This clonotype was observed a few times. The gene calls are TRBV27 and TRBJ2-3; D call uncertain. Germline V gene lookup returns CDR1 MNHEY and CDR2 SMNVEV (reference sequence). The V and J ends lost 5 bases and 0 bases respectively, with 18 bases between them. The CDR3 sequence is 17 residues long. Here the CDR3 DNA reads TGTGCCAGCAGTCCCCCTCTTACGGTGTTGAGCACAGATACGCAGTATTTT. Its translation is CASSPPLTVLSTDTQYF.

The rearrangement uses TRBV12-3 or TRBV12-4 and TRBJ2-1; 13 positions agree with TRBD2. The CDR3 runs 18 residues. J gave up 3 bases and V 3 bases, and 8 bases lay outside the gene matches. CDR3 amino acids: CASSFPRLAGGLYNEQFF. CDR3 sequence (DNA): TGTGCCAGCAGTTTCCCCAGACTAGCGGGGGGACTCTACAATGAGCAGTTCTTC.

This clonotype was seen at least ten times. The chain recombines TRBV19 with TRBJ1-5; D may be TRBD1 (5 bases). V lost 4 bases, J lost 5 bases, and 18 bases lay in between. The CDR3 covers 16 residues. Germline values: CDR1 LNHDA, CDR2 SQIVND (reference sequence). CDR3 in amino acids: CASSTPGRSGDQPQHF. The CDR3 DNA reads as TGTGCCAGTAGTACCCCAGGGCGATCGGGGGATCAGCCCCAGCATTTT.

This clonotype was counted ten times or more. As DNA, the CDR3 is TGTGCCAGCAGCTTAGGGGGAACATTCTCCTACGAGCAGTACTTC. Protein: CASSLGGTFSYEQYF. This chain connects TRBV7-2 to TRBJ2-7; D uncertain. The CDR3 loop spans 15 amino acids. V was clipped by 1 base and J by 0 bases, with 10 bases between them. Germline V gene data show CDR1 as SGHTA and CDR2 as FQGNSA.

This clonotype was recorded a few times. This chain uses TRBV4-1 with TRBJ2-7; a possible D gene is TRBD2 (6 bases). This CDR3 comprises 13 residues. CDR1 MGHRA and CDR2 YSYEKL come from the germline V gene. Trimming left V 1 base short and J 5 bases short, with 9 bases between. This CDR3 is CASSQVPGDEQYF. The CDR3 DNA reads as TGCGCCAGCAGCCAAGTACCGGGGGACGAGCAGTACTTC.